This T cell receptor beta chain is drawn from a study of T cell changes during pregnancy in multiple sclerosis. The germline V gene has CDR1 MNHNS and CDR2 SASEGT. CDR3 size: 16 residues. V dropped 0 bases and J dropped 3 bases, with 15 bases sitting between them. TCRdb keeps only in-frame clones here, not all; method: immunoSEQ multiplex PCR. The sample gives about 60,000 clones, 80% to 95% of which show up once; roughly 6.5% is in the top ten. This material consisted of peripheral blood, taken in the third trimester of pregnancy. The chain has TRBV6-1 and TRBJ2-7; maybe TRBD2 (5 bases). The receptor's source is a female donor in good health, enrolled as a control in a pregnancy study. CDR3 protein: CASSEAGGSLGYEQYF. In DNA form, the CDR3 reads TGTGCCAGCAGTGAAGCGGGTGGGAGTCTCGGCTACGAGCAGTACTTC.